This T cell receptor beta chain was captured by sequencing in a study of OX40 agonist ivuxolimab in advanced cancers. Study summary: The eligibility criteria allowed prior anti-PD-1, anti-PD-L1 or anti-CTLA-4 therapy, and 40% had some.

To note about this clone: Its antigen is undetermined.

General observations from the study: Clones of CD4+ and CD8+ blood T cells grew by week 6 at doses of 0.1 to 3.0 mg/kg.

Clones were read by immunoSEQ multiplex PCR, and TCRdb kept only the in-frame ones, dropping some. Of 77,000 or so clones detected, more than 75% appear once; the ten largest clones hold 0.3% to 0.4%. Germline CDR1 SEHNR, CDR2 FQNEAQ (reference sequence). Deletions cut 5 bases from V and 6 bases from J, with 14 bases between. The CDR3 has 14 residues. The sequence was collected from an adult with an advanced solid tumor such as melanoma, head and neck, liver or kidney cancer. The sequencing used CD4+ or CD8+ T cells sorted from blood, collected in a trial of the OX40 agonist ivuxolimab. The rearrangement joins TRBV7-9 to TRBJ1-3; TRBD1 might be the D (6 bases). CDR3 in amino acids: CASSHAAGENTIYF. The DNA for the CDR3 is TGTGCCAGCAGCCACGCCGCAGGGGAAAACACCATATATTTT.